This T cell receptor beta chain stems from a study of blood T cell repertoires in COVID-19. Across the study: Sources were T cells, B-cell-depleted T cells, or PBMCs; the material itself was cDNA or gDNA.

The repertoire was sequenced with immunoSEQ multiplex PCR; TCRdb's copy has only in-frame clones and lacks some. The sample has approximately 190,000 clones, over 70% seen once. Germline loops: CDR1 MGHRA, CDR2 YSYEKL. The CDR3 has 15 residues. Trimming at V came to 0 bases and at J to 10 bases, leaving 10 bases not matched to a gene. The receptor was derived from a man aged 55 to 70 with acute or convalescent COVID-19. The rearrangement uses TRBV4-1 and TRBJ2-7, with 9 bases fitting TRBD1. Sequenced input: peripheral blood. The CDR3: CASSQDRGPGQGQYF. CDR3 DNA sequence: TGCGCCAGCAGCCAAGACCGAGGACCGGGACAGGGTCAGTACTTC.